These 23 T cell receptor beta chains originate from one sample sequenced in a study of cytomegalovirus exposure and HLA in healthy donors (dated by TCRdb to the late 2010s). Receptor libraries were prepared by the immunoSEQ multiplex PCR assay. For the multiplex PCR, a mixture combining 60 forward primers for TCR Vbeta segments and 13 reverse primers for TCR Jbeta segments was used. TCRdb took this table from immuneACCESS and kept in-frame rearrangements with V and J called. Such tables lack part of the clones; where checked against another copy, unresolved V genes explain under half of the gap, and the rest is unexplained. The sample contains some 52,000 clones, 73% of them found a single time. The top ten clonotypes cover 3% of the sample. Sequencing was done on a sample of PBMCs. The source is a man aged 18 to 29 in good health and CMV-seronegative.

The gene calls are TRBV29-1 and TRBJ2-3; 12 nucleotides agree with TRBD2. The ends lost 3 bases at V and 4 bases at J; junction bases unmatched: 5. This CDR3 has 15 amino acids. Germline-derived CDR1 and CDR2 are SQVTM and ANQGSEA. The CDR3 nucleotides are TGCAGCGTTGAGAGAACTAGCGGGAGGCCAGATACGCAGTATTTT. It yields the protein CSVERTSGRPDTQYF.

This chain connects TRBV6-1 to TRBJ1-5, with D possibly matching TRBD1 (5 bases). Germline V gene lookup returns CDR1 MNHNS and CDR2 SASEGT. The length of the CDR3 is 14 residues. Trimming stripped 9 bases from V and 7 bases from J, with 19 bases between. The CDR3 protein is CASKEGPSIQPQHF. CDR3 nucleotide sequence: TGTGCCAGTAAGGAGGGGCCGTCAATCCAGCCCCAGCATTTT.

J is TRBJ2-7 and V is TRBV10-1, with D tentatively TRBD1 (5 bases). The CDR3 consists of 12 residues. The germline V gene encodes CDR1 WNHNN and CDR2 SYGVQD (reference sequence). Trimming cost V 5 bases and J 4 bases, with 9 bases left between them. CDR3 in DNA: TGCGCCAGCAGTAATCAGGGATACGAGCAGTACTTC. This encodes CASSNQGYEQYF.

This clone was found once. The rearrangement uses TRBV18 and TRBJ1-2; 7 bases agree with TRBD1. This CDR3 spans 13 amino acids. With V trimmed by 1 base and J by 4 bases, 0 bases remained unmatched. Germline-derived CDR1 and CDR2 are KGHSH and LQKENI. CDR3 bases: TGTGCCAGCTCACCACAGGGGGCCTATGGCTACACCTTC. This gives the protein CASSPQGAYGYTF.

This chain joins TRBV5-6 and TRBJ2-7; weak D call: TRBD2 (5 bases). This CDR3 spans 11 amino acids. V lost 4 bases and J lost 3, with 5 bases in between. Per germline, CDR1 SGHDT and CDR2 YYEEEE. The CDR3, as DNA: TGTGCCAGCAGCCGGGGCTACGAGCAGTACTTC. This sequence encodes CASSRGYEQYF.

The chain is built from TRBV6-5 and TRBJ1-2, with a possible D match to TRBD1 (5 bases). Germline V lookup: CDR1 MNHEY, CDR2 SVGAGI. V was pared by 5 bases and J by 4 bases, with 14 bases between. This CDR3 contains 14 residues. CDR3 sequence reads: CASSPLGGFYGYTF. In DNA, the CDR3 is TGTGCCAGCAGTCCGCTGGGGGGGTTCTATGGCTACACCTTC.

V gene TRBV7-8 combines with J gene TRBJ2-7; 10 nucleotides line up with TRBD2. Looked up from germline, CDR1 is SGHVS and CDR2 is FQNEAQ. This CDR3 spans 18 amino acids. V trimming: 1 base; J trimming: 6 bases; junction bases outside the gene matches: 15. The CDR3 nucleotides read TGTGCCAGCAGCTTAGTATCGGGATTCAGCGGGAGGGCCGGCGAGCAGTACTTC. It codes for CASSLVSGFSGRAGEQYF.

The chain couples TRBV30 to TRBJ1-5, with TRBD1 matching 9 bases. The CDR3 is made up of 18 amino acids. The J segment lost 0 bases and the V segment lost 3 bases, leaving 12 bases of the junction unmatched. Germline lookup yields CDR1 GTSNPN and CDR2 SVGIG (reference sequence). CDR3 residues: CAWSGGQGISNSNQPQHF. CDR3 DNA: TGTGCCTGGAGCGGCGGACAGGGGATTTCTAATAGCAATCAGCCCCAGCATTTT.

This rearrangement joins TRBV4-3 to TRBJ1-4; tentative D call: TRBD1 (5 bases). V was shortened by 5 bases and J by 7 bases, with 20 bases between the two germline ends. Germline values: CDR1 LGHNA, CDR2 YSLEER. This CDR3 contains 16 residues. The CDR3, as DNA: TGCGCCAGCAGCGGACGAACAGGAGCCGGTGGTGAAAAACTGTTTTTT. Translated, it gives CASSGRTGAGGEKLFF.

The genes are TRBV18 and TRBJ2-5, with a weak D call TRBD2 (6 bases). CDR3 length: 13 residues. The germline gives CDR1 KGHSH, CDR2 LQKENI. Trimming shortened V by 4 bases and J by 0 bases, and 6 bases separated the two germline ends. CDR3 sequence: CASSRDYQETQYF. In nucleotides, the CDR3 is TGTGCCAGCTCACGGGACTACCAAGAGACCCAGTACTTC.

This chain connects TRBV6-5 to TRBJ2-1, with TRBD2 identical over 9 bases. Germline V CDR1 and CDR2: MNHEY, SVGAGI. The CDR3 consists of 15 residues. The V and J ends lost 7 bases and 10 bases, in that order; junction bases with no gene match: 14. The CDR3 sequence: CASNLIAGEPSEQFF. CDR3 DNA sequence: TGTGCCAGCAACCTTATAGCGGGAGAACCTTCGGAGCAGTTCTTC.

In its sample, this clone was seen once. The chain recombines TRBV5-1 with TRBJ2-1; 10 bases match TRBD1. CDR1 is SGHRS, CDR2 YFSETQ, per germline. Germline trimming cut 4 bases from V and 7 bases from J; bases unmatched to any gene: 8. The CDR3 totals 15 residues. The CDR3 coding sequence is TGCGCCAGCAGCGCCTCCGGGACAGGGGTGAATGAGCAGTTCTTC. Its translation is CASSASGTGVNEQFF.

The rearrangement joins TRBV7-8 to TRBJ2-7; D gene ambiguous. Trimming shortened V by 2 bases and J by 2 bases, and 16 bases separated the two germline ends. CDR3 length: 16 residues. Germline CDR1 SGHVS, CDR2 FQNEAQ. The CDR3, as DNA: TGTGCCAGCAGCTTATGGGCAAATCCCTCAACCTACGAGCAGTACTTC. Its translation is CASSLWANPSTYEQYF.

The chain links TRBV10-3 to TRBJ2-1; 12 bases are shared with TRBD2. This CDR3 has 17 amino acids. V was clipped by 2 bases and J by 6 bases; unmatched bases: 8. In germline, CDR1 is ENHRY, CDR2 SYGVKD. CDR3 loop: CAISEPQLAGGGNEQFF. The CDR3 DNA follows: TGTGCCATCAGTGAGCCGCAACTAGCGGGAGGCGGCAATGAGCAGTTCTTC.

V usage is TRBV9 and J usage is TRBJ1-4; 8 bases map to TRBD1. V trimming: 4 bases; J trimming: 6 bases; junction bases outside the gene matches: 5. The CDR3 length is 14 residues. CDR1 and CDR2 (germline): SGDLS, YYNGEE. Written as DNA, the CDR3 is TGTGCCAGCAGCCGCCCGGACAGGGATGAAAAACTGTTTTTT. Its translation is CASSRPDRDEKLFF.

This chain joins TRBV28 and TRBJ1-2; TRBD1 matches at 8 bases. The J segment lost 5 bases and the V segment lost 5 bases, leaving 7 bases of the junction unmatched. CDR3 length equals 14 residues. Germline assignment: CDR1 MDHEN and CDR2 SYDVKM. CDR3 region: CASSGQGLFYGYTF. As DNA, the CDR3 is TGTGCCAGCAGTGGACAGGGTTTATTTTATGGCTACACCTTC.

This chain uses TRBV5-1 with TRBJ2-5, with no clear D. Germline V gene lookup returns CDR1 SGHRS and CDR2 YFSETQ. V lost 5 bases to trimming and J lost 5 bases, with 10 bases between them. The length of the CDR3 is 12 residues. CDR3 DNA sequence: TGCGCCAGCAGGACTGGAAGCGAGACCCAGTACTTC. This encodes CASRTGSETQYF. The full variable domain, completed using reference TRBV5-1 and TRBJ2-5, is KAGVTQTPRYLIKTRGQQVTLSCSPISGHRSVSWYQQTPGQGLQFLFEYFSETQRNKGNFPGRFSGRQFSNSRSEMNVSTLELGDSALYLCASRTGSETQYFGPGTRLLVL.

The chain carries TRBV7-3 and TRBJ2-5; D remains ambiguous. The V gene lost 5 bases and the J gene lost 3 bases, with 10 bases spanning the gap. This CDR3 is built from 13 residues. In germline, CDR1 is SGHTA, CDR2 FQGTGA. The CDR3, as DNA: TGTGCCAGCAGCGCCAGCGTGGAAGAGACCCAGTACTTC. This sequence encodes CASSASVEETQYF.

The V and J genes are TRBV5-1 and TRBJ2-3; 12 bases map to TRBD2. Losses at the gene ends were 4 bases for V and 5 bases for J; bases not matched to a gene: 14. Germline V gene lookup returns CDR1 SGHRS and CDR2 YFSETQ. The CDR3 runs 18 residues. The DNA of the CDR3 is TGCGCCAGCAGCCCTGGACTAGCGGGGATAATCGATCGAGATACGCAGTATTTT. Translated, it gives CASSPGLAGIIDRDTQYF.

The CDR3 DNA sequence: TGTGCCTGGAGTGTTTTCCGGCGAGGCGGTGTGAACACTGAAGCTTTCTTT. This encodes CAWSVFRRGGVNTEAFF. V is TRBV30 and J is TRBJ1-1; D unclear. Germline values: CDR1 GTSNPN, CDR2 SVGIG (reference sequence). The CDR3 contains 17 residues. The V gene lost 0 bases and the J gene lost 0 bases, with 17 bases spanning the gap.

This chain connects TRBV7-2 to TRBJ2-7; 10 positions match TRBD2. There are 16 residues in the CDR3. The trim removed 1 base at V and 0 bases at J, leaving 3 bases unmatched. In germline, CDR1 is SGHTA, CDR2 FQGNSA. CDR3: CASSLGASGSSYEQYF. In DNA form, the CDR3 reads TGTGCCAGCAGCTTAGGCGCTAGCGGGAGCTCCTACGAGCAGTACTTC.

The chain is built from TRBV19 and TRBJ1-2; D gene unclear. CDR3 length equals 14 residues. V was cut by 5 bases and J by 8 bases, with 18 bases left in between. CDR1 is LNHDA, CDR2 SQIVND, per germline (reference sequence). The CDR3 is CASSVDWSVGGYTF. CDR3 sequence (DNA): TGTGCCAGTAGTGTCGACTGGTCGGTTGGGGGCTACACCTTC.

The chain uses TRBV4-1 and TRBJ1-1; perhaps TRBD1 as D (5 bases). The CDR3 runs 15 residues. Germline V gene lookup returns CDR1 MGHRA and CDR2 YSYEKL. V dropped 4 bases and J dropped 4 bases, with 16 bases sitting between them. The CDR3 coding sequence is TGCGCCAGCAGCCCCTTCTGGACCGGGGGCACTGAAGCTTTCTTT. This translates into CASSPFWTGGTEAFF.